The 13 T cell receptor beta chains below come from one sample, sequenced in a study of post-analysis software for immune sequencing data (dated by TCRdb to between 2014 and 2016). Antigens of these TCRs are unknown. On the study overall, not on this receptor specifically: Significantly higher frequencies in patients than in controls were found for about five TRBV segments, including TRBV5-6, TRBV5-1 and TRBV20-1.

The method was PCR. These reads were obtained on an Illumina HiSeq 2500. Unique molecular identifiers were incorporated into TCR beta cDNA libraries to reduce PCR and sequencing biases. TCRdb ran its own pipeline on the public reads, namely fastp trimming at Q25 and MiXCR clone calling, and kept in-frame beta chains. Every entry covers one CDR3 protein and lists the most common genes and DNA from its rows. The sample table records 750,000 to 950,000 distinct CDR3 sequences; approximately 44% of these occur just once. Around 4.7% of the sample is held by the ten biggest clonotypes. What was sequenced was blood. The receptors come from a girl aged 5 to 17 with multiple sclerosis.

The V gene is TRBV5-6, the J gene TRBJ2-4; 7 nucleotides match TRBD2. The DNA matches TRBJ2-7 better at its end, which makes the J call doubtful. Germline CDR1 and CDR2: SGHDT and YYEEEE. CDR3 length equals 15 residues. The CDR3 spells CASSFGSGRGDEQYF. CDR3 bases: TGTGCCAGCAGCTTCGGATCAGGACGGGGGGACGAGCAGTACTTC.

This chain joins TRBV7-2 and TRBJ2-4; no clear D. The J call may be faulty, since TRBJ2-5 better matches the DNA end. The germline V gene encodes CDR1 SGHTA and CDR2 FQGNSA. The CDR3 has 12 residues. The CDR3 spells CASSSESETQYF. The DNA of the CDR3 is TGTGCCAGCAGCTCCGAGAGCGAGACCCAGTACTTC.

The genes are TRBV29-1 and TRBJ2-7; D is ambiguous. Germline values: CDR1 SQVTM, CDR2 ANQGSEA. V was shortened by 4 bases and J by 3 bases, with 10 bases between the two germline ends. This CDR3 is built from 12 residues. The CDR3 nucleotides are TGCAGCGTTGGCCAGTCCGTCTACGAGCAGTACTTC. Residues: CSVGQSVYEQYF.

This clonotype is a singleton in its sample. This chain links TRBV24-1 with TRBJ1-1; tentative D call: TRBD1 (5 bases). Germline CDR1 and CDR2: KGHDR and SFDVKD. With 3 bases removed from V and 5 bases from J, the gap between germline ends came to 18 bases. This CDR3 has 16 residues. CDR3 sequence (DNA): TGTGCCACCAGTGATGGCCGGCAGGGATTTCGAACTGAAGCTTTCTTT. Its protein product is CATSDGRQGFRTEAFF.

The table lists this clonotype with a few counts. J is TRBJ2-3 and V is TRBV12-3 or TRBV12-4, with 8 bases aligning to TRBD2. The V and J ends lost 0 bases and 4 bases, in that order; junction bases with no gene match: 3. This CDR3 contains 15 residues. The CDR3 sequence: CASSLAGLVSDTQYF. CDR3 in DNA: TGTGCCAGCAGTTTAGCGGGACTAGTGTCAGATACGCAGTATTTT.

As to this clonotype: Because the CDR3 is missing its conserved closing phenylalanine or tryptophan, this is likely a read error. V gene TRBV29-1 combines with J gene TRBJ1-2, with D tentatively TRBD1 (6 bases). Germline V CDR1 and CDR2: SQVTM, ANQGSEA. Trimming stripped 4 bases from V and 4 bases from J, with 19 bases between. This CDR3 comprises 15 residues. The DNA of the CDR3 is TGCAGCGTTGCTCACAGTCTTCAGGGGTTCTATGGCTACACCTTA. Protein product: CSVAHSLQGFYGYTL.

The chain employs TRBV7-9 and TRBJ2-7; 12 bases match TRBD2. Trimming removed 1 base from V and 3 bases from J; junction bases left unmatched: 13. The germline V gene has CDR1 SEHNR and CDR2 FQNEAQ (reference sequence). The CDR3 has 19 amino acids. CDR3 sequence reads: CASSLDVGLAGPWGYEQYF. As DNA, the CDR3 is TGTGCCAGCAGCTTAGATGTTGGACTAGCGGGACCCTGGGGCTACGAGCAGTACTTC.

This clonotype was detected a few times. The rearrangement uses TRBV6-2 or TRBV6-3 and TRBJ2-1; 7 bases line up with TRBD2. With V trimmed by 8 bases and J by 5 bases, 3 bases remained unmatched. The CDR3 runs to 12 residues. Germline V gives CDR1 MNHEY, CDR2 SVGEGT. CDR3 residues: CASLSGNNEQFF. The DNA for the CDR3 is TGTGCCAGCCTCAGCGGGAACAATGAGCAGTTCTTC.

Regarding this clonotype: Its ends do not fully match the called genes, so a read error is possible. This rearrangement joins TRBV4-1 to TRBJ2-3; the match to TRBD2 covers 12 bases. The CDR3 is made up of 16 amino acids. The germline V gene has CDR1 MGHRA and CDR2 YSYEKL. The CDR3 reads CAGSQGLAGMSDTQYF. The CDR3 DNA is TGCGCCGGCAGCCAAGGACTAGCGGGAATGTCGGATACGCAGTATTTT.

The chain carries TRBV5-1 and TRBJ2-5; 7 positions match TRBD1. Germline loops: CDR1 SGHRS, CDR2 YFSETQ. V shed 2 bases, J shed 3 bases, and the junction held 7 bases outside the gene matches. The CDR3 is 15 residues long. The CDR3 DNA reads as TGCGCCAGCAGCTTTGTCGACAGGGTAGAAGAGACCCAGTACTTC. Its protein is CASSFVDRVEETQYF.

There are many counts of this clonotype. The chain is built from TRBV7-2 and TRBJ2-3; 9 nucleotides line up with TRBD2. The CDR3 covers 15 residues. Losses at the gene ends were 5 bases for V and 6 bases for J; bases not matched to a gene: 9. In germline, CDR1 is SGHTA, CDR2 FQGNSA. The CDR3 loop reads CASSQGLAGTDTQYF. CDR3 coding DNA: TGTGCCAGCAGCCAAGGGCTAGCGGGGACCGATACGCAGTATTTT.

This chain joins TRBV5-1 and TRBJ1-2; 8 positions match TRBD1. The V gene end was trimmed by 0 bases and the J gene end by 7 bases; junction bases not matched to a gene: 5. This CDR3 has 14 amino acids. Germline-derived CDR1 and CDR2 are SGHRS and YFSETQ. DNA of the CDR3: TGCGCCAGCAGCTTGGAGACAGGGGCAGGTGGCTACACCTTC. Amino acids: CASSLETGAGGYTF.

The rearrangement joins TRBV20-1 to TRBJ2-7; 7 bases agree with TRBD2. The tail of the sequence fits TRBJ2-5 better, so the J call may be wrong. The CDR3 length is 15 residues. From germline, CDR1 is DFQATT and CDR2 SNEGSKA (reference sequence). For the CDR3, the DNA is TGCAGTGCTAGAGATTTACTAGCGTTTGGAGAGACCCAGTACTTC. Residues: CSARDLLAFGETQYF.